These 18 T cell receptor beta chains originate from one sample sequenced in a study of graft-versus-host responses after intestinal transplantation. No antigen is known for these receptors. Only in-frame clones appear in the TCRdb table, and some are missing; sequencing was by immunoSEQ multiplex PCR. The table shows about 110,000 clones, with 85% to 95% occurring only once. Specimen: unstimulated CD8+ T cells sorted from spleen or lymph node cells, collected before transplant. The source of these receptors is a human donor who was the organ donor for an intestinal transplant.

V is TRBV19 and J is TRBJ2-3, with TRBD2 matching over 9 bases. V lost 6 bases to trimming and J lost 2 bases; unmatched junction nucleotides: 9. CDR3 length equals 16 residues. From germline, CDR1 is LNHDA and CDR2 SQIVND (reference sequence). In nucleotides, the CDR3 is TGTGCCAGTAGGGGAGGGACTAGCCCATCCACAGATACGCAGTATTTT. It encodes CASRGGTSPSTDTQYF.

This rearrangement joins TRBV27 to TRBJ2-7; 9 positions match TRBD1. Per germline, CDR1 MNHEY and CDR2 SMNVEV (reference sequence). With 9 bases clipped from V and 3 bases from J, the junction kept 6 bases outside the gene matches. This CDR3 is 13 amino acids long. This CDR3 reads CARGVGQGYEQYF. DNA of the CDR3: TGTGCCAGAGGGGTGGGACAGGGCTACGAGCAGTACTTC.

This chain joins TRBV12-5 and TRBJ2-4, with TRBD1 as a possible D gene (5 bases). Trimming pared 9 bases from V and 1 base from J, leaving 19 bases between. Germline V gene lookup returns CDR1 LGHNT and CDR2 FRNRAP. CDR3 length equals 16 residues. The CDR3 reads CASSIRASMAKNIQYF. The CDR3 DNA reads TGTGCTAGCTCCATCAGGGCGAGTATGGCCAAAAACATTCAGTACTTC.

The chain uses TRBV4-2 and TRBJ2-3; possibly TRBD1 for D (6 bases). CDR3 length equals 15 residues. V gave up 0 bases and J gave up 1 base, with 8 bases separating them. Per the germline V gene, CDR1 is LGHNA and CDR2 is YNFKEQ. CDR3 DNA sequence: TGTGCCAGCAGCCAAGATAACAGGGGCACAGATACGCAGTATTTT. This codes for CASSQDNRGTDTQYF.

This rearrangement joins TRBV7-9 to TRBJ2-7; the D gene is possibly TRBD2 (6 bases). Looked up from germline, CDR1 is SEHNR and CDR2 is FQNEAQ (reference sequence). V was cut by 4 bases and J by 0 bases, with 16 bases left in between. The CDR3 has 16 amino acids. Here the CDR3 reads CASSSLGTGSSYEQYF. CDR3 sequence (DNA): TGTGCCAGCAGCTCCTTGGGGACTGGTAGCTCCTACGAGCAGTACTTC.

The V call is TRBV4-1, the J call TRBJ2-1; D is unclear. CDR1 and CDR2 (germline): MGHRA, YSYEKL. This CDR3 is 15 amino acids long. The V and J ends lost 0 bases and 3 bases respectively, with 9 bases between them. The chain's CDR3 is CASSQELASYNEQFF. DNA of the CDR3: TGCGCCAGCAGCCAAGAATTGGCTAGCTACAATGAGCAGTTCTTC.

V usage is TRBV4-3 and J usage is TRBJ2-1; the D gene is possibly TRBD1 (6 bases). Germline values: CDR1 LGHNA, CDR2 YSLEER. This CDR3 comprises 20 residues. Between the trimmed V and J ends, which lost 1 base and 4 bases, there was a span of 26 bases. CDR3 sequence: CASSQGGAGTQLGAYNEQFF. DNA for the CDR3: TGCGCCAGCAGCCAAGGGGGAGCCGGGACACAACTGGGGGCTTACAATGAGCAGTTCTTC.

The chain has TRBV4-1 and TRBJ2-3; D uncertain. The CDR3 is 14 amino acids. Germline V gives CDR1 MGHRA, CDR2 YSYEKL. V lost 0 bases and J lost 1, with 5 bases in between. The CDR3 reads CASSQDARTDTQYF. As DNA, the CDR3 is TGCGCCAGCAGCCAAGACGCCCGCACAGATACGCAGTATTTT.

V usage is TRBV9 and J usage is TRBJ2-3; TRBD1 aligns across 11 bases. V lost 3 bases to trimming and J lost 4 bases; unmatched junction nucleotides: 4. The CDR3 has 15 residues. Per germline, CDR1 SGDLS and CDR2 YYNGEE. CDR3 bases: TGTGCCAGCAGCGCGGACAGGGGGCGGGCAGATACGCAGTATTTT. The encoded protein is CASSADRGRADTQYF. Drawing the rest from reference TRBV9 and TRBJ2-3, the complete variable domain is DSGVTQTPKHLITATGQRVTLRCSPRSGDLSVYWYQQSLDQGLQFLIQYYNGEERAKGNILERFSAQQFPDLHSELNLSSLELGDSALYFCASSADRGRADTQYFGPGTRLTVL.

The genes are TRBV27 and TRBJ2-3; TRBD2 matches at 7 bases. The V segment lost 4 bases and the J segment 7 bases; nucleotides outside the gene matches: 8. The length of the CDR3 is 14 residues. Germline V lookup: CDR1 MNHEY, CDR2 SMNVEV (reference sequence). The chain's CDR3 is CASSWGSGAYTQYF. The CDR3 nucleotides are TGTGCCAGCAGTTGGGGCAGCGGGGCGTATACGCAGTATTTT.

This chain links TRBV19 with TRBJ2-7, with 12 positions matching TRBD1. This CDR3 region has 14 residues. The ends lost 5 bases at V and 6 bases at J; junction bases unmatched: 5. Germline V gene data show CDR1 as LNHDA and CDR2 as SQIVND (reference sequence). The CDR3 loop is CASSLGTGGSEQYF. Here the CDR3 DNA reads TGTGCCAGTAGTTTAGGGACAGGGGGCTCCGAGCAGTACTTC.

This rearrangement joins TRBV2 to TRBJ1-5; 9 bases are a match to TRBD1. With V trimmed by 7 bases and J by 4 bases, 11 bases remained unmatched. This CDR3 is 16 amino acids long. Per germline, CDR1 SNHLY and CDR2 FYNNEI. In nucleotides, the CDR3 is TGTGCCAGCACCGGGGACAGGGAACGGCCGAATCAGCCCCAGCATTTT. Protein product: CASTGDRERPNQPQHF.

This clone appeared once. The chain employs TRBV5-1 and TRBJ2-7; D is perhaps TRBD1 or TRBD2 (6 bases each). The CDR3 extends over 13 amino acids. V shed 1 base and J shed 5 bases, with 10 bases lying between them. Germline CDR1 and CDR2: SGHRS and YFSETQ. Here the CDR3 reads CASSLYGGHEQYF. Here the CDR3 DNA reads TGCGCCAGCAGCTTGTACGGGGGCCACGAGCAGTACTTC.

V usage is TRBV29-1 and J usage is TRBJ1-1, with D maybe TRBD1 (5 bases). Trimming stripped 2 bases from V and 4 bases from J, with 11 bases between. Germline loops: CDR1 SQVTM, CDR2 ANQGSEA. CDR3 length: 13 amino acids. In DNA form, the CDR3 reads TGCAGCGTTGAACGGGGGGATTTCACTGAAGCTTTCTTT. The encoded protein is CSVERGDFTEAFF.

The CDR3 region is CASSVVRGPYNEQFF. CDR3 bases: TGTGCCAGCAGCGTAGTCAGGGGGCCCTACAATGAGCAGTTCTTC. This sequence joins TRBV9 and TRBJ2-1, with 8 positions matching TRBD1. CDR3 size: 15 residues. Trimming at V came to 0 bases and at J to 2 bases, leaving 1 base not matched to a gene. Germline CDR1 and CDR2: SGDLS and YYNGEE.

The chain combines TRBV5-1 with TRBJ1-3; D is ambiguous. In germline, CDR1 is SGHRS, CDR2 YFSETQ. This CDR3 has 13 amino acids. V lost 1 base to trimming and J lost 4 bases, with 6 bases between them. For the CDR3, the DNA is TGCGCCAGCAGCTTGAACGCAGGAAACACCATATATTTT. Its translation is CASSLNAGNTIYF.

In this sample, this clone turned up a few times. The gene calls are TRBV19 and TRBJ2-7, with D possibly being TRBD2 (5 bases). Germline V CDR1 and CDR2: LNHDA, SQIVND (reference sequence). The CDR3 runs to 14 residues. V was cut by 4 bases and J by 2 bases, with 12 bases left in between. CDR3 loop: CASSRGRPTYEQYF. The CDR3 DNA reads TGTGCCAGTAGTAGAGGGAGACCAACCTACGAGCAGTACTTC.

J is TRBJ2-7 and V is TRBV7-8; D is perhaps TRBD1 (5 bases). Trimming stripped 5 bases from V and 6 bases from J, with 17 bases between. Germline V gives CDR1 SGHVS, CDR2 FQNEAQ. The CDR3 runs to 14 residues. CDR3: CASSRPSGAGEQYF. DNA for the CDR3: TGTGCCAGCAGCCGACCCTCTGGGGCAGGCGAGCAGTACTTC. Using reference TRBV7-8 and TRBJ2-7 for the parts outside the CDR3, the full variable domain is GAGVSQSPRYKVAKRGQDVALRCDPISGHVSLFWYQQALGQGPEFLTYFQNEAQLDKSGLPSDRFFAERPEGSVSTLKIQRTQQEDSAVYLCASSRPSGAGEQYFGPGTRLTVT.